This T cell receptor beta chain was profiled in a study of cytomegalovirus exposure and HLA in healthy donors. General study points: Most of the TCR beta V segments (in an earlier analysis) were productive either about 87% or about 30% of the time.

CDR3 length: 15 residues. The V gene end was trimmed by 4 bases and the J gene end by 4 bases; junction bases not matched to a gene: 9. Germline-derived CDR1 and CDR2 are SGHRS and YFSETQ. Regarding this clone: Its antigen is currently unknown.

With 60 Vbeta and 13 Jbeta primers, the PCR was carried out. Clones were sequenced by immunoSEQ multiplex PCR, and TCRdb holds only the in-frame ones, with some missing. This sample has about 100,000 clones, with roughly 70% found just once. The sample was PBMCs. The TCR originated in a man aged 40-55 years in good health and CMV-seropositive. This rearrangement joins TRBV5-1 to TRBJ2-5; 8 bases map to TRBD1. The CDR3, as DNA: TGCGCCAGCAGCCCCGAACCTCAGGGGGCAGAGACCCAGTACTTC. It is translated as CASSPEPQGAETQYF. Supplemented by reference TRBV5-1 and TRBJ2-5, the full variable domain reads KAGVTQTPRYLIKTRGQQVTLSCSPISGHRSVSWYQQTPGQGLQFLFEYFSETQRNKGNFPGRFSGRQFSNSRSEMNVSTLELGDSALYLCASSPEPQGAETQYFGPGTRLLVL.